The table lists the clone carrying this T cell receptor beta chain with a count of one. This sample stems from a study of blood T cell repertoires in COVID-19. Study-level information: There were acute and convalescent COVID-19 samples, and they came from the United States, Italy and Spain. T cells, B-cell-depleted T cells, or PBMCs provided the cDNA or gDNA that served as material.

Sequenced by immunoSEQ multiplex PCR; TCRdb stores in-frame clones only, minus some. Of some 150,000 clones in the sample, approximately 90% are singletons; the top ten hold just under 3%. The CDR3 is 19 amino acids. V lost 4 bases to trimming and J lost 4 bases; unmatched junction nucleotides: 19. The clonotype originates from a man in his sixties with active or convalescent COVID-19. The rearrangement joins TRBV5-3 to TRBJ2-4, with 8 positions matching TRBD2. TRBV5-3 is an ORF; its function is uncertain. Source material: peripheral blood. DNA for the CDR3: TGTGCCAGAAGCCCCCCTGGGGGTGGCGGGGGGCCGGCGAAAAACATTCAGTACTTC. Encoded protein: CARSPPGGGGGPAKNIQYF.